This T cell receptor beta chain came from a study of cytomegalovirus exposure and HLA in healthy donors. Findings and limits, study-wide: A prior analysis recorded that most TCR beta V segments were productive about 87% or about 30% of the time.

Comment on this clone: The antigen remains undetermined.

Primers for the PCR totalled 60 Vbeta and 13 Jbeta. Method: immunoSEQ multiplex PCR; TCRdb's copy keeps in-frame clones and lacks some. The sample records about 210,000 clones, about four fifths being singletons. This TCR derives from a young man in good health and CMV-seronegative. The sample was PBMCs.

The CDR3 loop is CASSSGTGTLLRNIQYF. CDR3 bases: TGTGCCAGTAGTTCCGGGACAGGGACACTATTGAGGAACATTCAGTACTTC. The gene calls are TRBV19 and TRBJ2-4; 9 positions match TRBD1. CDR1 LNHDA and CDR2 SQIVND come from the germline V gene (reference sequence). V was pared by 5 bases and J by 7 bases, with 15 bases of the junction left unmatched. The CDR3 contains 17 residues.